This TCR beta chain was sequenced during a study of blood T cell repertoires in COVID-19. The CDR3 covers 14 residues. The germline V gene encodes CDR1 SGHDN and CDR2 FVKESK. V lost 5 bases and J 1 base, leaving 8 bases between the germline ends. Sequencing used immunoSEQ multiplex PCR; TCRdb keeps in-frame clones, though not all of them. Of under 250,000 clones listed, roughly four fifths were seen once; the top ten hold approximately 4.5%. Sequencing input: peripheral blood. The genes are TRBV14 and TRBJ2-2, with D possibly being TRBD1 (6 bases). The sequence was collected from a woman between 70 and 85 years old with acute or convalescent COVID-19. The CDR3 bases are TGTGCCAGCAGCAGAGGGGGGAACACCGGGGAGCTGTTTTTT. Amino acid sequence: CASSRGGNTGELFF.